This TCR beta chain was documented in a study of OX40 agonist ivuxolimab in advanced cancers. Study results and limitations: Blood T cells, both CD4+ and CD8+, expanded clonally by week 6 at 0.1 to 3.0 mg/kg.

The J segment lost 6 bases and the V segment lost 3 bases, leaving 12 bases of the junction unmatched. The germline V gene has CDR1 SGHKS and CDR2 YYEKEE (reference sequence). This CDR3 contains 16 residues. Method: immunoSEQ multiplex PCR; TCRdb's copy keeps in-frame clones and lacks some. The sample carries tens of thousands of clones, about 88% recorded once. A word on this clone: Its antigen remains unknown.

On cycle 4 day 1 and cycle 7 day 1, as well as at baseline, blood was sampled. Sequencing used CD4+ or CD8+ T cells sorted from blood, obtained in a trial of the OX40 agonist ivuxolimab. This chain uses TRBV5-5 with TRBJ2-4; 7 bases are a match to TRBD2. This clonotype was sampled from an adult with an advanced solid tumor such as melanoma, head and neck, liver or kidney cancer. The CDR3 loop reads CASSSGGSYGGNIQYF. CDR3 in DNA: TGTGCCAGCAGCTCCGGGGGGAGCTATGGGGGAAACATTCAGTACTTC. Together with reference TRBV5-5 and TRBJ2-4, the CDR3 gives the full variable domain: DAGVTQSPTHLIKTRGQQVTLRCSPISGHKSVSWYQQVLGQGPQFIFQYYEKEERGRGNFPDRFSARQFPNYSSELNVNALLLGDSALYLCASSSGGSYGGNIQYFGAGTRLSVL.